This TCR beta chain was observed in a study of blood T cell repertoires in COVID-19 (dated by TCRdb to between 2020 and 2021). About the investigation overall: Collaborator samples came from the United States, Italy and Spain and covered acute and convalescent phases of COVID-19. The material from the prospective study consisted of cDNA or gDNA derived from T cells, B-cell-depleted T cells, or PBMCs. Deeply sampled blood TCRbeta repertoires from subjects exposed to, actively infected with, or recovered from COVID-19 were included in the dataset. The repertoires were made available in a free public database intended to serve as a resource for research on the immune response to SARS-CoV-2. Samples were obtained from the ongoing ImmuneRACE study (first 160 participants) and from about 1,300 subjects provided by 6 global collaborators. Nearly every sample came with metadata listing a de-identified subject ID, COVID-19 status, age in years and sex. Where available, HLA class I and class II types were taken from metadata supplied by the sample provider and were not determined by assay-based typing.

For CDR1 and CDR2, the germline V gene lists SNHLY and FYNNEI. V is shortened by 6 bases, J by 3 bases, and the region joining them spans 12 bases. The CDR3 measures 13 amino acids from cysteine to phenylalanine. Here the CDR3 DNA is all that survives: 39 bases in frame from base 1. The immunoSEQ Assay, a bias-controlled multiplex PCR, was used to amplify TCRbeta CDR3 regions from genomic DNA. For the original study's pipeline: Nucleated cell counts per sample were estimated from amplification of reference gene primers within the assay. To quantify the absolute abundance of each unique TCRbeta CDR3 rearrangement, sequence reads were collapsed and filtered. Productive Simpson clonality was computed per sample as the square root of Simpson's diversity index over productive rearrangements. Held by TCRdb, this immuneACCESS table contains in-frame sequences only and omits some clones. Under half of the omission traces to an unresolved V gene where checked; the cause of the rest is unknown. V and J calls and clone size are those listed in that table; D and trimming were worked out from the DNA. The sample has tens of thousands of clones on record, roughly 85% of them singletons. The ten largest make up about 43% of the sample.

At one collaborating source in Seattle, patients were enrolled during active infection and were followed longitudinally through the course of disease. The collaborating institutions used their own protocols to collect whole blood in K2EDTA tubes. Collaborator samples were shipped for TCRbeta analysis as frozen whole blood, isolated PBMCs, or DNA extracted from either sample type. Overall results and qualifications from the work: The amount of clinical and demographic metadata varied by source and participant and was provided uncurated.

Comment on this clone: Its specific antigen is unknown. Base qualities are missing; no much larger clone stands one base away.

Sequenced input: peripheral blood. The rearrangement combines TRBV2 with TRBJ2-7; a tentative D match to TRBD1 spans 8 bases. This receptor was identified in a woman aged 60-75 years with COVID-19, enrolled during active disease. Read as DNA, the sequence is TGTGCCAGCAGCGGGGGGACAGGCTACGAGCAGTACTTC. Translated, it reads CASSGGTGYEQYF.